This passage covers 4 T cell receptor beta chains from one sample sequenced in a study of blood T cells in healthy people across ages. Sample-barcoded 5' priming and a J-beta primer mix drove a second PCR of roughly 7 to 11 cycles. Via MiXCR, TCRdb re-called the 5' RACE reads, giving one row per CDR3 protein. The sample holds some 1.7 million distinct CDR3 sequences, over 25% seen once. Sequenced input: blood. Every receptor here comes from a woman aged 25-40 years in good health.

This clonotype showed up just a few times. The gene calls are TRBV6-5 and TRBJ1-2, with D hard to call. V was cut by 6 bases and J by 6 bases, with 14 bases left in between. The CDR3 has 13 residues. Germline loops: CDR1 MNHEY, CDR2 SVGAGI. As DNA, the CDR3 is TGTGCCAGCAGCCGGGCCCCAGGCCATGGCTACACCTTC. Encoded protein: CASSRAPGHGYTF.

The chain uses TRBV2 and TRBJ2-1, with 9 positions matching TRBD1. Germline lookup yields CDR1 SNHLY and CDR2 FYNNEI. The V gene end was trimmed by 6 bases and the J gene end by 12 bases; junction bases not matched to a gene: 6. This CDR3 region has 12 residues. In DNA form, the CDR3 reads TGTGCCAGCAGGGACCTGGACAGGGGGCAGTTCTTC. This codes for CASRDLDRGQFF. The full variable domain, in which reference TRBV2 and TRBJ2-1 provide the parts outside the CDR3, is EPEVTQTPSHQVTQMGQEVILRCVPISNHLYFYWYRQILGQKVEFLVSFYNNEISEKSEIFDDQFSVERPDGSNFTLKIRSTKLEDSAMYFCASRDLDRGQFFGPGTRLTVL.

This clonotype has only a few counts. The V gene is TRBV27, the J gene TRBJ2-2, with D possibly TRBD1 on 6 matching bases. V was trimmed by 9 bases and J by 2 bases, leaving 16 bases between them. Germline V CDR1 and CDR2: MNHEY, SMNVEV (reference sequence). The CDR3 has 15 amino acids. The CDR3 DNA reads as TGTGCCAGTTACCAAGGGGGTCCCAACACCGGGGAGCTGTTTTTT. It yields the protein CASYQGGPNTGELFF.

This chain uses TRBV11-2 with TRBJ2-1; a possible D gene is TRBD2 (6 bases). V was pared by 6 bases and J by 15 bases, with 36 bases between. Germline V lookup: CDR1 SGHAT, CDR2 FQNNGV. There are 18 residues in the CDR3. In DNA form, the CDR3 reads TGTGCCAGCAGTCAGATCAGTGGAAGGAGGGTTAATTGGAGAGGTCTGTTCTTC. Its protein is CASSQISGRRVNWRGLFF. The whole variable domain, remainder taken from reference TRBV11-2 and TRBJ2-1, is EAGVAQSPRYKIIEKRQSVAFWCNPISGHATLYWYQQILGQGPKLLIQFQNNGVVDDSQLPKDRFSAERLKGVDSTLKIQPAKLEDSAVYLCASSQISGRRVNWRGLFFGPGTRLTVL.